This paragraph reports one TCR beta chain. This sample is part of a study of shared T cell receptors in the human thymus. TCRdb keeps only in-frame clones here, not all; method: immunoSEQ multiplex PCR. The sample has some 640,000 clones; around 87% are singletons. This CDR3 has 16 amino acids. V was cut by 4 bases and J by 0 bases, with 17 bases left in between. CDR1 is SGHNT and CDR2 is YYREEE in the germline V gene (reference sequence). The same specimen was also included in a second study, on human thymus T cells. Turning to that study: It was healthy Finnish infants having corrective surgery for congenital heart defects who were the donors. From resections taken during corrective heart surgery, the thymus tissue was obtained. Thymic and blood repertoires appeared to show biased V and J gene usage. Related research described thymic repertoires that were highly overlapping among unrelated individuals.

The chain uses TRBV5-4 and TRBJ2-7; D is perhaps TRBD1 (6 bases). The sequenced sample consisted of thymocytes. The sequence derives from a boy less than two years old with a congenital heart defect. CDR3 coding DNA: TGTGCCAGCAGCACCTACGGGACGGACAGCTCCTACGAGCAGTACTTC. As protein: CASSTYGTDSSYEQYF. The complete variable domain, with remaining parts taken from reference TRBV5-4 and TRBJ2-7, reads ETGVTQSPTHLIKTRGQQVTLRCSSQSGHNTVSWYQQALGQGPQFIFQYYREEENGRGNFPPRFSGLQFPNYSSELNVNALELDDSALYLCASSTYGTDSSYEQYFGPGTRLTVT.